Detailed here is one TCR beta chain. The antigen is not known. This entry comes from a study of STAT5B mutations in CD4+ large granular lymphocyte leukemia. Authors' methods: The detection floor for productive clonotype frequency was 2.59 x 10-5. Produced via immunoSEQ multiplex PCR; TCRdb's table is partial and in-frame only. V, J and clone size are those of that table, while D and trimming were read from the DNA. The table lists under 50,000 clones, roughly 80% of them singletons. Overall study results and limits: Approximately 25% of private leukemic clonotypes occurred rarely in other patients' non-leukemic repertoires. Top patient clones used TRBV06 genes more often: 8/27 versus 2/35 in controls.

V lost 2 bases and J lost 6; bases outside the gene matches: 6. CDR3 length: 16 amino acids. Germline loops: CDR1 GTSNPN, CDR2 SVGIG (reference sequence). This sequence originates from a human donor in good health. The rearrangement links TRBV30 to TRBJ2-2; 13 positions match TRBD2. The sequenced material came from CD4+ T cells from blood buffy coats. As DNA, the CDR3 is TGTGCCTGGAGTAGGGGACTAGCGGGATCTCCCGGGGAGCTGTTTTTT. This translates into CAWSRGLAGSPGELFF.